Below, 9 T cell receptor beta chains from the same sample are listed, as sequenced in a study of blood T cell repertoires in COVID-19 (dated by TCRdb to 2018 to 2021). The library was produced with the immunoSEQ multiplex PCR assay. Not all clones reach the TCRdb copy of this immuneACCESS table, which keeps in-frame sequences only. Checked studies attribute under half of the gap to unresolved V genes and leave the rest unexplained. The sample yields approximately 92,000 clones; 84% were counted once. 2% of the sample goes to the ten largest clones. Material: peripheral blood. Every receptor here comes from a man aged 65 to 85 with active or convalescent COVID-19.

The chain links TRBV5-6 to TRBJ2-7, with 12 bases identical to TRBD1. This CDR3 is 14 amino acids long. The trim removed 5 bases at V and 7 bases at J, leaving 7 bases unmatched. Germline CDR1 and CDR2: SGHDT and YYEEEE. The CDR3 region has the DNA TGTGCCAGCAGAGGGGGACAGGGGGCCTCAGAGCAGTACTTC. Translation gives CASRGGQGASEQYF. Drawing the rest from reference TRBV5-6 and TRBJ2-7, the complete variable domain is DAGVTQSPTHLIKTRGQQVTLRCSPKSGHDTVSWYQQALGQGPQFIFQYYEEEERQRGNFPDRFSGHQFPNYSSELNVNALLLGDSALYLCASRGGQGASEQYFGPGTRLTVT.

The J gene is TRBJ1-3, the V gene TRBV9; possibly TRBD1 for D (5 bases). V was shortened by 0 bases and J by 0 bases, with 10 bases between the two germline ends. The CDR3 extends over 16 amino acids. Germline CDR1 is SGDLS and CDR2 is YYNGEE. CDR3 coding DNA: TGTGCCAGCAGCGTAGGGCAGGGCGACTCTGGAAACACCATATATTTT. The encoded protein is CASSVGQGDSGNTIYF.

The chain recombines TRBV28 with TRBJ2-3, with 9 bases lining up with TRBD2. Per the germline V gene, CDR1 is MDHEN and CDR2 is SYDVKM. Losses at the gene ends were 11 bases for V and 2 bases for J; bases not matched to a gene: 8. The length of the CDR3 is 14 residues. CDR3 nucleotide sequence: TGTGCCTGCGCGGGGGGGGCGACCACAGATACGCAGTATTTT. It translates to CACAGGATTDTQYF. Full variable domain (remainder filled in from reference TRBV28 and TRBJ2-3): DVKVTQSSRYLVKRTGEKVFLECVQDMDHENMFWYRQDPGLGLRLIYFSYDVKMKEKGDIPEGYSVSREKKERFSLILESASTNQTSMYLCACAGGATTDTQYFGPGTRLTVL.

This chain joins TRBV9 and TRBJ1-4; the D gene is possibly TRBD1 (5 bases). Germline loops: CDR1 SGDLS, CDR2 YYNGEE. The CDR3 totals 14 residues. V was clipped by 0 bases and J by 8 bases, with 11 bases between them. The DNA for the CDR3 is TGTGCCAGCAGCGTAGGGCAGGGAGGGGAAAAACTGTTTTTT. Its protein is CASSVGQGGEKLFF.

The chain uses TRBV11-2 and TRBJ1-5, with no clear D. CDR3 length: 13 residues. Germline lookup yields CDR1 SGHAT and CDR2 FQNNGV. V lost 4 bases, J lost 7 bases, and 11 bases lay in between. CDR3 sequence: CASSSLGNQPQHF. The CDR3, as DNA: TGTGCCAGCAGCTCCCTAGGTAACCAGCCCCAGCATTTT.

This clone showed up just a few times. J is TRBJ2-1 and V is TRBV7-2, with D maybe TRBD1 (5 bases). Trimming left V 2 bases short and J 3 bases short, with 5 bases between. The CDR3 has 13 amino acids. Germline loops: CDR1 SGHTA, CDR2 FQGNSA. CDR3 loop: CASSLTGYNEQFF. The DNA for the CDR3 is TGTGCCAGCAGCTTAACAGGCTACAATGAGCAGTTCTTC.

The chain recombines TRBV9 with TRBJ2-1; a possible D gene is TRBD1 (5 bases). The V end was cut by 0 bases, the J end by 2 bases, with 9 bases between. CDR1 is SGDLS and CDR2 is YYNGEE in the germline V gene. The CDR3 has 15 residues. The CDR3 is CASSVGSGTYNEQFF. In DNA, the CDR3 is TGTGCCAGCAGCGTAGGGTCAGGGACCTACAATGAGCAGTTCTTC.

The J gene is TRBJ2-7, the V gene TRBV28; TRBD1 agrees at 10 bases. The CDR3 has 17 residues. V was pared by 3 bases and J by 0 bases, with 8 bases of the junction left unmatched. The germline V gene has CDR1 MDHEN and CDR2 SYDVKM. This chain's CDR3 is CASSLLPGQGNSYEQYF. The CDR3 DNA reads TGTGCCAGCAGTTTGCTTCCGGGACAGGGGAACTCCTACGAGCAGTACTTC.

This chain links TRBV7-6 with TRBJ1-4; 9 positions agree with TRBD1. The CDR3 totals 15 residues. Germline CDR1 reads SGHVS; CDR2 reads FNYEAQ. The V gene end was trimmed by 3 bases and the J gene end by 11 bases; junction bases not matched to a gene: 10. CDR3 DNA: TGTGCCAGCAGCTTCGGCCCGGGACAGGGTTATAAACTGTTTTTT. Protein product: CASSFGPGQGYKLFF. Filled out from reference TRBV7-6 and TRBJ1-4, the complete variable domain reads GAGVSQSPRYKVTKRGQDVALRCDPISGHVSLYWYRQALGQGPEFLTYFNYEAQQDKSGLPNDRFSAERPEGSISTLTIQRTEQRDSAMYRCASSFGPGQGYKLFFGSGTQLSVL.